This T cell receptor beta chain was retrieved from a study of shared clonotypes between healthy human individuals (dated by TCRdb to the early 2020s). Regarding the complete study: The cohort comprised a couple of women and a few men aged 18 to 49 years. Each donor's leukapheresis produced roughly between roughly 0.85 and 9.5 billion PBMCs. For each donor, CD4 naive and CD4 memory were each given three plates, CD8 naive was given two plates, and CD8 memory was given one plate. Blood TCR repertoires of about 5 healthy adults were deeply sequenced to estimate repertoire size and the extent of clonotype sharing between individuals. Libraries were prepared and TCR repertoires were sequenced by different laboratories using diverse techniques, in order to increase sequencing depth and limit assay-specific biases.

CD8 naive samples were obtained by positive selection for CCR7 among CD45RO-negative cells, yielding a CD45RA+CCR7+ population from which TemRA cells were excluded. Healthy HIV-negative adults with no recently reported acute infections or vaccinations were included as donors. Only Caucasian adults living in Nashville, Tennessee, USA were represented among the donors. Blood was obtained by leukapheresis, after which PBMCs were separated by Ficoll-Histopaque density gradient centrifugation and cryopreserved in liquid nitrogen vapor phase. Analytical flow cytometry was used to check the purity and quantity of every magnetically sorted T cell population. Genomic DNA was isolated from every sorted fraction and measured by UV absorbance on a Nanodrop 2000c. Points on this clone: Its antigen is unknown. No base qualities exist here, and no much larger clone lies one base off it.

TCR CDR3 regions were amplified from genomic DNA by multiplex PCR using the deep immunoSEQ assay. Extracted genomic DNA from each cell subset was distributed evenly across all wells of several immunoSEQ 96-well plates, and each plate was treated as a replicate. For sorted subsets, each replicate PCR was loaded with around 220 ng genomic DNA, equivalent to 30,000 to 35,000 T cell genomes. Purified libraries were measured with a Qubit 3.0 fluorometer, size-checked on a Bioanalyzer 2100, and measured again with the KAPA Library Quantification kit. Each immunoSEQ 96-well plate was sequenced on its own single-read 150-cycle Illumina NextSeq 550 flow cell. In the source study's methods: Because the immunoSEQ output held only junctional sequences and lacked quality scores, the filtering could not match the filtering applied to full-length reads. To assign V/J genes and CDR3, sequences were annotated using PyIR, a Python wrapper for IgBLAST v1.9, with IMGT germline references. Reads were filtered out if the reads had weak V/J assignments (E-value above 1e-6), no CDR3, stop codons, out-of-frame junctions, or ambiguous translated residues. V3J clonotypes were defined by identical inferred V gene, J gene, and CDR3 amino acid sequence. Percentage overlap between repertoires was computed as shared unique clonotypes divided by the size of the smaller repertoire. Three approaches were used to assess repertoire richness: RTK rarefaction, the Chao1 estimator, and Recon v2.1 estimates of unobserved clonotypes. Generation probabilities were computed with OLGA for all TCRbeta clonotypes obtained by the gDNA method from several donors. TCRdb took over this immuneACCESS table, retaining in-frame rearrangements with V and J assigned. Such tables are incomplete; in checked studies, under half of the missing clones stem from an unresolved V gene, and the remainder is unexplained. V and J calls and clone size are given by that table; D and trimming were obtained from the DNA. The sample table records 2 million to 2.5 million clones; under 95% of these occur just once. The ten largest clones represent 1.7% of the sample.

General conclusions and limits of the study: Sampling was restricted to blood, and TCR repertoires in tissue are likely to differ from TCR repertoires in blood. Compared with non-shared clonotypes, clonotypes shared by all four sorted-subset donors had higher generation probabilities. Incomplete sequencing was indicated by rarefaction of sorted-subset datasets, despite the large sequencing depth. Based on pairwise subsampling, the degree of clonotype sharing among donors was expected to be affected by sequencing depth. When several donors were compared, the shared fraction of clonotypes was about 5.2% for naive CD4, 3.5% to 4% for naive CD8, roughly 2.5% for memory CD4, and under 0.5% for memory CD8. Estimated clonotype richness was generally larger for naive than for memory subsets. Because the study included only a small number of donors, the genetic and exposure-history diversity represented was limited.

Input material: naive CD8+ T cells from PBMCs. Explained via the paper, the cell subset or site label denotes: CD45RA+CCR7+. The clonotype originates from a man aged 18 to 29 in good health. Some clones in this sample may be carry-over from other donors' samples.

In nucleotide form, the sequence is TGTGCCAGCAGTTACTCGACAGGGATGATCGACAATGAGCAGTTCTTC. It translates as CASSYSTGMIDNEQFF. The chain links TRBV6-5 with TRBJ2-1; 7 junctional bases match TRBD1. The CDR3 numbers 16 residues from cysteine through phenylalanine. The read is trimmed to its CDR3 DNA, 48 bases read in frame from base 1. V has 0 bases trimmed and J has 5 bases trimmed; junction bases matching no gene number 7. CDR1 and CDR2, looked up from the germline V gene, are MNHEY and SVGAGI.